The rows below give T cell receptor beta chains drawn from one sample of a study of blood T cells in healthy people across ages. MiXCR, applied by TCRdb to the 5' RACE reads, yields one record per CDR3 protein. The sample has over 700,000 distinct CDR3 sequences; about 53% are singletons. The sequencing input was blood. These receptors were collected from a man older than 75 in good health. Both conserved end residues are part of each CDR3. A D gene is named only where the DNA matches it firmly. Some rows mark clone size as missing; the rest say once, few, many or name a class of expanded clone.

d_gene,abundance,j_gene,v_gene,CDR3nt,CDR3aa
TRBD1,NA,TRBJ2-1,TRBV9,TGTGCCAGCAGCGCCGGTAACAGGGGGAATAAAAATGAGCAGTTCTTC,CASSAGNRGNKNEQFF
TRBD1,NA,TRBJ1-1,TRBV29-1,TGCAGCACGACAGGGGTGGTGAACACTGAAGCTTTCTTT,CSTTGVVNTEAFF
NA,NA,TRBJ1-4,TRBV3-1,TGTGCCAGCAGCCATTTCGAAACAGGGTCAGCTAATGAAAAACTGTTTTTT,CASSHFETGSANEKLFF
NA,few,TRBJ2-3,TRBV5-1,TGCGCCCGTAAGCGCGCGGATACGCAGTATTTT,CARKRADTQYF
TRBD2,few,TRBJ2-5,TRBV20-1,TGCAGTGCTAGGACTAGCGGGCCGGAGCTAGAGACCCAGTACTTC,CSARTSGPELETQYF
NA,NA,TRBJ1-4,TRBV20-1,TGCAGTGCTATTGACAGCGATCGGGAAAAACTGTTTTTT,CSAIDSDREKLFF
NA,NA,TRBJ2-1,TRBV28,TGTGCCAGCAGTCCTGGGATAGGGCAGTTCTTC,CASSPGIGQFF
NA,NA,TRBJ1-1,TRBV6-6,TGTGCCAGCAGTTACTCGAGACAGAGAAACACTGAAGCTTTCTTT,CASSYSRQRNTEAFF
TRBD2,many,TRBJ2-3,TRBV7-2,TGTGCCAGCATTCCCGGGACTAGCGGCACAGATACGCAGTATTTT,CASIPGTSGTDTQYF
TRBD1,NA,TRBJ2-1,TRBV12-3/TRBV12-4,TGTGCCAGCAGTTTTGTAGGGGGCAAAAGGTACGAGCAGTTCTTC,CASSFVGGKRYEQFF
NA,NA,TRBJ2-1,TRBV29-1,TGCAGCACCTTTCGGCACGGTGGAGGTGAGCAGTTCTTC,CSTFRHGGGEQFF
TRBD2,few,TRBJ2-1,TRBV20-1,TGCAGTGCAAGTCTTAGACTAGCGGGAAGCAATGAGCAGTTCTTC,CSASLRLAGSNEQFF
NA,NA,TRBJ2-6,TRBV20-1,TGCAGTGCTAGTAGTTCCGAGATTTGGTCCGGGGCCAACGTCCTGACTTTC,CSASSSEIWSGANVLTF
NA,NA,TRBJ2-1,TRBV12-3/TRBV12-4,TGTGCCAGCAGTCCCACGGGAGTTGAGCAGTTCTTC,CASSPTGVEQFF
NA,NA,TRBJ2-5,TRBV18,TGTGCCAGCTCACAAAAAGCTCAAGAGACCCAGTACTTC,CASSQKAQETQYF
TRBD1,few,TRBJ1-5,TRBV7-2,TGTGCCAGCAGCTTTCCGGACAGGGGGCGCAATCAGCCCCAGCATTTT,CASSFPDRGRNQPQHF
TRBD1,NA,TRBJ2-5,TRBV20-1,TGCAGTGCTAGAGATATAACAGGGGGCAGGGAGACCCAGTACTTC,CSARDITGGRETQYF
TRBD1,NA,TRBJ2-4,TRBV6-1,TGTGCCAGCAGACAGACAGGGGGCGTCCCCAAAAACATTCAGTACTTC,CASRQTGGVPKNIQYF
NA,NA,TRBJ2-7,TRBV7-9,TGTGCCAGCACCCTAGCTGACTACGAGCAGTACTTC,CASTLADYEQYF
NA,once,TRBJ2-7,TRBV5-1,TGCGCCAACAGCTTGAATGGGGTCGGCTCCTACGAGCAGTACTTC,CANSLNGVGSYEQYF
NA,NA,TRBJ2-5,TRBV12-3/TRBV12-4,TGTGCCAGCAGTTTAGCGCGGGGTATGGGAGAGACCCAGTACTTC,CASSLARGMGETQYF
NA,NA,TRBJ1-4,TRBV29-1,TGCAGCGTTAAACGGGATGGGGGTGAAAAACTGTTTTTT,CSVKRDGGEKLFF
NA,few,TRBJ2-6,TRBV7-2,TGTGCCAGCAGCATCCAGAGAGCCGGGGCCAACGTCCTGACTTTC,CASSIQRAGANVLTF